Listed below are T cell receptor beta chains from one sample, sequenced in a study of T cell responses to AZD1222 COVID-19 vaccine. Sequencing was performed with immunoSEQ multiplex PCR; in TCRdb, only in-frame clones are kept and a portion is missing. The sample contains about 54,000 clones, 86% of which appear only once. Sequenced material: peripheral blood, taken 28 days after the second AZD1222 dose. The receptors were sampled from an adult who received the AZD1222 COVID-19 vaccine. The CDR3 runs from the conserved cysteine through the conserved F or W. D genes are given only for firm matches. Expanded clones are given a class, and other clones once, few, many or no size at all.

V gene	J gene	clone size	D gene	CDR3 DNA	CDR3 protein
TRBV10-3	TRBJ2-7	-	-	TGTGCCATCAGTGAGGGGCGGGTTCAGTACTTC	CAISEGRVQYF
TRBV18	TRBJ1-2	-	-	TGTGCCAGCTCACCACGCAGCCAGCAGTTAGCTAACTATGGCTACACCTTC	CASSPRSQQLANYGYTF
TRBV5-1	TRBJ1-6	once	-	TGCGCCAGCAGCTTTGGGGCCCTCCATTCACCCCTCCACTTT	CASSFGALHSPLHF
TRBV19	TRBJ1-5	-	-	TGTGCCAGTGCCGATAAAGCAGGGGCCAATCAGCCCCAGCATTTT	CASADKAGANQPQHF
TRBV3-1/TRBV3-2	TRBJ1-2	-	-	TGTGCCAGCAGCCAAGCCGGCGGCCCCTGCTTC	CASSQAGGPCF
TRBV19	TRBJ1-2	-	TRBD1	TGTGCCAGTAGTCTGGACAGGGGAGAATTAGCCTATGGCTACACCTTC	CASSLDRGELAYGYTF
TRBV3-1/TRBV3-2	TRBJ2-1	-	-	TGTGCCAGCAGCCAAGGTCACTTAGGGCTGACAGGTGAGCAGTTCTTC	CASSQGHLGLTGEQFF
TRBV10-3	TRBJ1-2	-	-	TGTGCCATCAGTGTGTATAGGGAGGGTCATGGCTACACCTTC	CAISVYREGHGYTF
TRBV14	TRBJ2-7	-	TRBD1	TGTGCCAGCAGCTATTACCGGGACAGGACCAACGAGCAGTACTTC	CASSYYRDRTNEQYF
TRBV5-1	TRBJ2-5	-	TRBD2	TGCGCCAGCAGCTTGGATAGCGGGGACCAAGAGACCCAGTACTTC	CASSLDSGDQETQYF
TRBV4-2	TRBJ1-1	-	TRBD1	TGTGCCAGCAGCTCCGGGACAGGGGGATCTGAAGCTTTCTTT	CASSSGTGGSEAFF
TRBV29-1	TRBJ2-1	-	-	TGCAGCACCCCAGTGGACAATGAGCAGTTCTTC	CSTPVDNEQFF
TRBV20-1	TRBJ2-3	-	TRBD2	TGCAGTGCTAGTCCAAGCGGGAGGGAGGATACGCAGTATTTT	CSASPSGREDTQYF
TRBV19	TRBJ2-7	-	-	TGTGCCAGTAGTATCAACCAGGAGACCGAGCAGTACTTC	CASSINQETEQYF
TRBV3-1/TRBV3-2	TRBJ1-2	-	-	TGTGCCAGCAGCCAAGTAGATGCTGGCTATGGCTACACCTTC	CASSQVDAGYGYTF
TRBV5-1	TRBJ2-5	-	-	TGCGCCAGCAGCACGGGACTACGAGGGGGAGAGACCCAGTACTTC	CASSTGLRGGETQYF
TRBV7-3	TRBJ2-6	-	-	TGTGCCAGCAGCCGTCAGGGCTCCTCTGGGGCCAACGTCCTGACTTTC	CASSRQGSSGANVLTF
TRBV6-5	TRBJ1-5	-	TRBD1	TGTGCCAGCACCTGGGACAGGGCCAACCAGCCCCAGCATTTT	CASTWDRANQPQHF
TRBV30	TRBJ1-4	-	-	TGTGCCTGGAGCCGAAGTGGGAATCTTGAAAAACTGTTTTTT	CAWSRSGNLEKLFF
TRBV12-3/TRBV12-4	TRBJ1-1	-	-	TGTGCCAGCAGTCCAAAAACGGGACAAGAAGCTTTCTTT	CASSPKTGQEAFF
TRBV7-3	TRBJ2-3	once	TRBD2	TGTGCCAGCAGCTTACTAGCGGGAGGAACAGCAGATACGCAGTATTTT	CASSLLAGGTADTQYF
TRBV6-2/TRBV6-3	TRBJ1-2	-	-	TGTGCCAGCAGTAAGCAGCCCCATACTGATGGCTACACCTTC	CASSKQPHTDGYTF